The entry that follows covers one TCR beta chain sequence. Its antigen remains unknown. This CDR3 region has 16 residues. Trimming cost V 6 bases and J 4 bases, with 18 bases left between them. Germline CDR1 is MNHEY and CDR2 is SMNVEV (reference sequence). The data were taken from a study of cytomegalovirus exposure and HLA in healthy donors. Whole-study results and caveats: Some V segments could not be told apart, so they were left out, TRBV6-2 and TRBV6-3 among them. Cytomegalovirus status, reportedly, was diagnosed with high specificity and sensitivity by the classifier. In vitro assays verified that three CMV-associated chains recognized CMV antigens specifically. The study listed about 150 cytomegalovirus-associated TCR beta chains.

13 Jbeta primers and 60 Vbeta primers were used for the PCR. TCRdb keeps only in-frame clones here, not all; method: immunoSEQ multiplex PCR. The sample is made up of 200,000 to 250,000 clones, and the top ten hold over 0.95% of it. This sequence originates from a girl aged 2-15 years in good health and CMV-seropositive. Sequences were obtained from PBMCs. V usage is TRBV27 and J usage is TRBJ2-2; TRBD1 might be the D (7 bases). Written as DNA, the CDR3 is TGTGCCAGCAGCCAATGGAGGGGGCTCGGCACCGGGGAGCTGTTTTTT. Amino acid sequence: CASSQWRGLGTGELFF.